This T cell receptor beta chain comes out of a study of response to subunit inactivated influenza vaccine. Broader study findings: The authors put forward the suggestion that each seasonal influenza vaccination may bring in only a limited number of new T cells.

V was shortened by 6 bases and J by 3 bases, with 24 bases between the two germline ends. The CDR3 runs 16 residues. Germline V gene lookup returns CDR1 DFQATT and CDR2 SNEGSKA (reference sequence). TCRdb reanalysed the RT-PCR reads using MiXCR and keeps one entry per CDR3 protein. The sample has hundreds of thousands of distinct CDR3 sequences, approximately 17% seen once. This clonotype was recorded a few times. Its antigen is unknown. V gene TRBV20-1 combines with J gene TRBJ2-7; D perhaps matches TRBD2 (6 bases). The source of this sequence is a man over 45 who received an inactivated influenza vaccine. The material sequenced was PBMCs from blood, taken more than 4 days after vaccination. The chain's CDR3 is CSAISWGGEVGYEQYF. The CDR3 nucleotides are TGCAGTGCCATCTCTTGGGGCGGGGAGGTTGGCTACGAGCAGTACTTC.